This entry describes one T cell receptor (beta chain). CDR1 is GTSNPN, CDR2 SVGIG, per germline (reference sequence). CDR3 size: 17 residues. Between the trimmed V and J ends, which lost 0 bases and 0 bases, there was a span of 12 bases. These data come from a study of response to subunit inactivated influenza vaccine. TCRdb fed the RT-PCR reads into MiXCR, producing one record per CDR3 protein. The table lists about 520,000 distinct CDR3 sequences, 25% of them singletons. This clonotype was obtained from a man in his fifties or sixties who received an inactivated influenza vaccine. This sample comprised CD4+ T cells sorted from PBMCs, obtained 4 to 6 days after vaccination. The gene calls are TRBV30 and TRBJ2-6; D may be TRBD1 or TRBD2 (6 bases each). The CDR3 coding sequence is TGTGCCTGGAGTGTCGGGGGCCAAAGCTCTGGGGCCAACGTCCTGACTTTC. Translation gives CAWSVGGQSSGANVLTF.